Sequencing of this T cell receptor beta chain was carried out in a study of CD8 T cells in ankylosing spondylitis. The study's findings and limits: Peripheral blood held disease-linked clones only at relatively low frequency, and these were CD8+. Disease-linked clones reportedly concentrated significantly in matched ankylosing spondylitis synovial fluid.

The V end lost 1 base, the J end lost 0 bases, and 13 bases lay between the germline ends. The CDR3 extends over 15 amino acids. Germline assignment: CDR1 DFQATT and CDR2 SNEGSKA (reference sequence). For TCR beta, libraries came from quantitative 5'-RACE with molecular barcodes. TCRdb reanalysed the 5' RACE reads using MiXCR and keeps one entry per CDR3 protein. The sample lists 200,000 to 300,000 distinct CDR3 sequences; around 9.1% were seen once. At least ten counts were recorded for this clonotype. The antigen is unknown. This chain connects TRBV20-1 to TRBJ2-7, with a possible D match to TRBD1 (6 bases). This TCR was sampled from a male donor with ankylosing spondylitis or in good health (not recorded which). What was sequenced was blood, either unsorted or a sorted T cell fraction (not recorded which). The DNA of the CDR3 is TGCAGTGCTAGAGGAGGAGTCAGGGGCTCCTACGAGCAGTACTTC. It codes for CSARGGVRGSYEQYF.